The entry that follows covers one T cell receptor beta chain sequence. Its antigen is undetermined. This sample was taken from a study of radiation and T cells in renal cell carcinoma. Findings of the study overall: Top tumor clonotypes rose in blood 2 weeks post-radiation, then contracted.

Time point meaning: baseline pretreatment blood. Treatment here: 15 Gy SBRT to primary tumor, nephrectomy 4 weeks later. Serial blood draws occurred at baseline and 2 and 4 weeks post-SBRT. The patient's renal cell carcinoma had clear cell pathology. Trimming at V came to 6 bases and at J to 5 bases, leaving 9 bases not matched to a gene. CDR3 length: 15 residues. CDR1 and CDR2 from the germline V gene are KGHSH and LQKENI. Only in-frame clones appear in the TCRdb table, and some are missing; sequencing was by immunoSEQ multiplex PCR. The sample includes over 45,000 clones, 65% to 80% of them seen just once.

The chain has TRBV18 and TRBJ2-7; TRBD1 matches at 11 bases. This material consisted of blood, taken from a patient whose treatment included radiotherapy and nephrectomy. This sequence originates from a man aged 60 to 69 with renal cell carcinoma. The CDR3 reads CASSFQGQGADEQYV. The DNA of the CDR3 is TGTGCCAGCTCCTTCCAAGGACAGGGGGCGGACGAGCAGTACGTC.